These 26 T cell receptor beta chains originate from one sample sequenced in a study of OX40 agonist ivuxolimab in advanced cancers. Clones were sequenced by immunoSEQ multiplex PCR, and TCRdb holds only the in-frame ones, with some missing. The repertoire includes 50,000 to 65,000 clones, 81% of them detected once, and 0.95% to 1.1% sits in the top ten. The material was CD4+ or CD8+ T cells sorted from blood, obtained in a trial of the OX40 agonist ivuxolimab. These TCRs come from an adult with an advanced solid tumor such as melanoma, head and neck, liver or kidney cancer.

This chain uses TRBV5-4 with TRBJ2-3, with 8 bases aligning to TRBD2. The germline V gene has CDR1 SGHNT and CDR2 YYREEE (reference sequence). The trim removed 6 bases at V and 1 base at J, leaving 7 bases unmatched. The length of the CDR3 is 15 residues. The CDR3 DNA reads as TGTGCCAGCACCTGGAGTAGCGGGGGCACAGATACGCAGTATTTT. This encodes CASTWSSGGTDTQYF.

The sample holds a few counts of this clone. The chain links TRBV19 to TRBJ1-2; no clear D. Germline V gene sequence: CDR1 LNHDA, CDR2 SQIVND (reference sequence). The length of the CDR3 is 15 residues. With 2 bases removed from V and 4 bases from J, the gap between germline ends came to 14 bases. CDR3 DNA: TGTGCCAGTAGTATAAACCCTCAGAGATCCTATGGCTACACCTTC. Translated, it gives CASSINPQRSYGYTF. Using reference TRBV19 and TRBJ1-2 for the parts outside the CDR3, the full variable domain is DGGITQSPKYLFRKEGQNVTLSCEQNLNHDAMYWYRQDPGQGLRLIYYSQIVNDFQKGDIAEGYSVSREKKESFPLTVTSAQKNPTAFYLCASSINPQRSYGYTFGSGTRLTVV.

The CDR3 nucleotides are TGCACCAGGAGCTACGCCGGGACTAGCGGGGACGAGCAGTACTTC. It encodes CTRSYAGTSGDEQYF. The chain employs TRBV1 and TRBJ2-7; the table's D call of TRBD2 was not tested on the DNA. TRBV1 corresponds to a pseudogene. CDR3 length: 15 residues.

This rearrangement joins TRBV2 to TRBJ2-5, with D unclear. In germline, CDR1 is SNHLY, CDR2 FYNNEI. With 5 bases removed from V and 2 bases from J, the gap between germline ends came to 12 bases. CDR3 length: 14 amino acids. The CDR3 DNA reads TGTGCCAGCAGTACCCCCATCAAGCAAGAGACCCAGTACTTC. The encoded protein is CASSTPIKQETQYF.

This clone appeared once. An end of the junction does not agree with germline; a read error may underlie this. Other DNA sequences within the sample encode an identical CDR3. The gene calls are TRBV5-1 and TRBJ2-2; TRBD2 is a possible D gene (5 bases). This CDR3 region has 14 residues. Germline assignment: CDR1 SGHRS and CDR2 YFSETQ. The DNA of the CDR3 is TGCGCCAGCAGCTCAAGAGGTCGGACCGGGGAACTGTTTTTT. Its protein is CASSSRGRTGELFF. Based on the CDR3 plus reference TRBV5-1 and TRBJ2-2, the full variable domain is KAGVTQTPRYLIKTRGQQVTLSCSPISGHRSVSWYQQTPGQGLQFLFEYFSETQRNKGNFPGRFSGRQFSNSRSEMNVSTLELGDSALYLCASSSRGRTGELFFGEGSRLTVL.

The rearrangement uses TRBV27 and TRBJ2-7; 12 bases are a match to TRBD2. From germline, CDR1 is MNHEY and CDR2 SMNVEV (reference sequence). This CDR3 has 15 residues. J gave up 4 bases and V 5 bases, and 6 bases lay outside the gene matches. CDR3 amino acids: CASSPRTSGVYEQYF. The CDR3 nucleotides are TGTGCCAGCAGTCCTAGGACTAGCGGGGTTTACGAGCAGTACTTC.

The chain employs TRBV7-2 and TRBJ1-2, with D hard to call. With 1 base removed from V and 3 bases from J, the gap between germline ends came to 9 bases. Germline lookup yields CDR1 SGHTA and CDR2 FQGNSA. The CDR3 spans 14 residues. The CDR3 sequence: CASSLVASDYGYTF. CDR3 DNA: TGTGCCAGCAGCTTAGTGGCCAGCGACTATGGCTACACCTTC.

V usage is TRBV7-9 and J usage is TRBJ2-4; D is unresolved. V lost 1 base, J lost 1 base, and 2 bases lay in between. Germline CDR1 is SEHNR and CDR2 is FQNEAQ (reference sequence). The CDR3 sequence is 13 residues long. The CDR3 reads CASSLDAKNIQYF. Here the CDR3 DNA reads TGTGCCAGCAGCTTAGACGCCAAAAACATTCAGTACTTC.

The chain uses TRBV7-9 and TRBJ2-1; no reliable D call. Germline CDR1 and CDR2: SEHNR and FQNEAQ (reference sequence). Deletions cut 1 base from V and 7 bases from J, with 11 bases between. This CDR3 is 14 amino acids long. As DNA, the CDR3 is TGTGCCAGCAGCTTAGGCGGAACTGAAAATGAGCAGTTCTTC. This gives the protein CASSLGGTENEQFF.

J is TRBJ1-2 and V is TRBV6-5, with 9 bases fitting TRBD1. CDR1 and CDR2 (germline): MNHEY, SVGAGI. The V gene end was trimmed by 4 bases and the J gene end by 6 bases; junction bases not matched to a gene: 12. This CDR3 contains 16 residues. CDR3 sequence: CASSSRWDRARNGYTF. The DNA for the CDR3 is TGTGCCAGCAGTTCGAGATGGGACAGGGCGAGAAATGGCTACACCTTC.

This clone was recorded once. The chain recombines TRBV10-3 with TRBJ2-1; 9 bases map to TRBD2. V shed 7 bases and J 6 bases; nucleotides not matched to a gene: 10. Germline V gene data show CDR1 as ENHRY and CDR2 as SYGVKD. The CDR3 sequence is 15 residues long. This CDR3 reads CAITPGLARGNEQFF. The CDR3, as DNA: TGTGCCATCACCCCAGGACTAGCGCGGGGCAATGAGCAGTTCTTC.

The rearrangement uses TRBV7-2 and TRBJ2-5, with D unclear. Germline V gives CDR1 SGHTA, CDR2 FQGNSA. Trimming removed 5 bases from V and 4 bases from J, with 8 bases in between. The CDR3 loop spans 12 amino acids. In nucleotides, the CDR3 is TGTGCCAGCAGCCCCCCTACAGAGACCCAGTACTTC. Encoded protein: CASSPPTETQYF.

CDR3 amino acids: CASSLAPWWEGGTDTQYF. The CDR3 bases are TGTGCCAGCAGCTTAGCCCCATGGTGGGAAGGAGGCACAGATACGCAGTATTTT. The chain links TRBV7-2 to TRBJ2-3, with D unresolved. Germline loops: CDR1 SGHTA, CDR2 FQGNSA. Trimming took off 0 bases at V and 1 base at J, with 17 bases between the two ends. CDR3 length equals 18 residues. The variable domain in full, with the rest retrieved from reference TRBV7-2 and TRBJ2-3, is GAGVSQSPSNKVTEKGKDVELRCDPISGHTALYWYRQSLGQGLEFLIYFQGNSAPDKSGLPSDRFSAERTGGSVSTLTIQRTQQEDSAVYLCASSLAPWWEGGTDTQYFGPGTRLTVL.

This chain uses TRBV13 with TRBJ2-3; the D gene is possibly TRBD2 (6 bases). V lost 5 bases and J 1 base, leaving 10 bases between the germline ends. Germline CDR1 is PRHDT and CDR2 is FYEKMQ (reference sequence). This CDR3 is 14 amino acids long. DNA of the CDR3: TGTGCCAGCAGCCGGCGCGGGGGCACAGATACGCAGTATTTT. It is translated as CASSRRGGTDTQYF.

For the CDR3, the DNA is TGTGCCAGCAGCAGGGGGCGGTTTGAGACCCAGTACTTC. The encoded protein is CASSRGRFETQYF. This chain joins TRBV9 and TRBJ2-5, with TRBD1 identical over 7 bases. The CDR3 sequence is 13 residues long. Trimming removed 4 bases from V and 5 bases from J; junction bases left unmatched: 5. CDR1 and CDR2 from the germline V gene are SGDLS and YYNGEE. Together with reference TRBV9 and TRBJ2-5, the CDR3 gives the full variable domain: DSGVTQTPKHLITATGQRVTLRCSPRSGDLSVYWYQQSLDQGLQFLIQYYNGEERAKGNILERFSAQQFPDLHSELNLSSLELGDSALYFCASSRGRFETQYFGPGTRLLVL.

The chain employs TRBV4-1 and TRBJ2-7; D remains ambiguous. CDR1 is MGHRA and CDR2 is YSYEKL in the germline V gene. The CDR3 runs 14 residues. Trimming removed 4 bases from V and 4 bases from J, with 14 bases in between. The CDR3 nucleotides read TGCGCCAGCAGCCCAAACCCCCAGGAATACGAGCAGTACTTC. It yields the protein CASSPNPQEYEQYF.

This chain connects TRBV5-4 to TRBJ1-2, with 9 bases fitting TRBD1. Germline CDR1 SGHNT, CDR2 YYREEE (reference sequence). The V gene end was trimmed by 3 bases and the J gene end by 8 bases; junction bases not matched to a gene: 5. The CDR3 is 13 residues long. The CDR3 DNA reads TGTGCCAGCAGCTGGACAGGGGAGTGGGGCTACACCTTC. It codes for CASSWTGEWGYTF. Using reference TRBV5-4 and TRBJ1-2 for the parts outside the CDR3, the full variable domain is ETGVTQSPTHLIKTRGQQVTLRCSSQSGHNTVSWYQQALGQGPQFIFQYYREEENGRGNFPPRFSGLQFPNYSSELNVNALELDDSALYLCASSWTGEWGYTFGSGTRLTVV.

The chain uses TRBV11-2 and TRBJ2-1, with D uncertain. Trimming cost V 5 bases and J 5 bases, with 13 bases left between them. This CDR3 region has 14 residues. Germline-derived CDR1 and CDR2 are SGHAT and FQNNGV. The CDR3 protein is CASSVKARDNEQFF. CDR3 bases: TGTGCCAGCAGCGTCAAAGCCCGGGACAATGAGCAGTTCTTC. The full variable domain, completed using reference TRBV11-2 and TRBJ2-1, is EAGVAQSPRYKIIEKRQSVAFWCNPISGHATLYWYQQILGQGPKLLIQFQNNGVVDDSQLPKDRFSAERLKGVDSTLKIQPAKLEDSAVYLCASSVKARDNEQFFGPGTRLTVL.

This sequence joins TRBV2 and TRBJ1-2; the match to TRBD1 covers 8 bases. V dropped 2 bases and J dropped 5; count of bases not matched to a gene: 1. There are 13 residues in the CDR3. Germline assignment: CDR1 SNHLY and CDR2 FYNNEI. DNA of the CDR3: TGTGCCAGCAGTGAATGGACAGGGTATGGCTACACCTTC. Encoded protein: CASSEWTGYGYTF.

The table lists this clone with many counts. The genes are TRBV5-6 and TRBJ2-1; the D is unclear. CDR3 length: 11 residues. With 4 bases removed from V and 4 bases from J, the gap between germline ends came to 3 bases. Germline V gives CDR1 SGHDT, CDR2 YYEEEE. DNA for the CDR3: TGTGCCAGCAGCGTGTACAATGAGCAGTTCTTC. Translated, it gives CASSVYNEQFF.

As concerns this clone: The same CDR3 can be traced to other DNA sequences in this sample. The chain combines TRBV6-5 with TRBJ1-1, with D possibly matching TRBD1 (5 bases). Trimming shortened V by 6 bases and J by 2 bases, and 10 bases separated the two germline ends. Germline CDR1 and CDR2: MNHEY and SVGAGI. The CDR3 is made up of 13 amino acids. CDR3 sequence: CASSLTGNTEAFF. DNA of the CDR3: TGTGCCAGCAGCCTCACAGGAAACACTGAAGCTTTCTTT.

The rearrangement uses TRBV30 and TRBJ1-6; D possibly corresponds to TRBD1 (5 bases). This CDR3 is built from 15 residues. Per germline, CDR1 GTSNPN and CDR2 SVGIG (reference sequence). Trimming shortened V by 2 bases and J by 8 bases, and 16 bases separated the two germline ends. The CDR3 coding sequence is TGTGCCTGGAGTCAGGCAGGGCTTATGGATTCACCCCTCCACTTT. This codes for CAWSQAGLMDSPLHF.

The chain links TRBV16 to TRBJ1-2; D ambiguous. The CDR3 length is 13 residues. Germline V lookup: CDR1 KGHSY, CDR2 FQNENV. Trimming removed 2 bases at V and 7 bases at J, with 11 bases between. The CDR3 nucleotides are TGTGCCAGCAGCCAAACACAGATGGGTGGCTACACCTTC. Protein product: CASSQTQMGGYTF.

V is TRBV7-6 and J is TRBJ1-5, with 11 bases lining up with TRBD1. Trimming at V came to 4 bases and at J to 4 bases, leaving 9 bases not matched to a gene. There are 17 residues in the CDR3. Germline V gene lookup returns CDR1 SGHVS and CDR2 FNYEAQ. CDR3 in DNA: TGTGCCAGCAGCTCCGGGACAGGGGGGAGGAGGAATCAGCCCCAGCATTTT. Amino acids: CASSSGTGGRRNQPQHF.

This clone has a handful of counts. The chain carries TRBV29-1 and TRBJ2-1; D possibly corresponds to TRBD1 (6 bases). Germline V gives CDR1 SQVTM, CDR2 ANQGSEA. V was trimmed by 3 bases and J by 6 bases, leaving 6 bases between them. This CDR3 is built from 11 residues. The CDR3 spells CSVDRGNEQFF. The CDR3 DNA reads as TGCAGCGTTGACAGGGGCAATGAGCAGTTCTTC.

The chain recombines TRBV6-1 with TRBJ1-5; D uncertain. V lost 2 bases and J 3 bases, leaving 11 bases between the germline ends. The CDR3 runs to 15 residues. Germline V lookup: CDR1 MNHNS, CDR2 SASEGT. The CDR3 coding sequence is TGTGCCAGCAGTGAATCGATCCTCTTCAATCAGCCCCAGCATTTT. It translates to CASSESILFNQPQHF.